The T cell receptor beta chain described here comes from a study of T-cell memory formation after mild COVID-19. Study context: Clustering of TCRs was largely donor specific. Study outcomes and limitations: Confirmation of SARS-CoV-2 specificity was lacking for second-wave clones peaking day 37. Certain responding clones were present in pre-infection memory, suggesting participation of cross-reactive memory. CD4+ bias marked clones expanding day 15 to 37, unlike balanced contracting clones.

Germline lookup yields CDR1 KGHSH and CDR2 LQKENI. CDR3 length equals 17 residues. With 4 bases removed from V and 0 bases from J, the gap between germline ends came to 16 bases. TCRdb reanalysed the 5' RACE reads using MiXCR and keeps one entry per CDR3 protein. The sample carries 400,000 or so distinct CDR3 sequences, 15% to 20% recorded once. About this clonotype itself: What it binds is not known.

The chain carries TRBV18 and TRBJ1-5; the D gene is possibly TRBD1 (6 bases). This receptor was obtained from an adult woman who had mild COVID-19 (a few samples of this study predate the infection). Cell type and time point are not known. Sequencing was performed on PBMCs or a T cell subset sorted from them (not recorded which). As DNA, the CDR3 is TGTGCCAGCTCACTCGGGACACCCGCTTCTAGCAATCAGCCCCAGCATTTT. Protein sequence: CASSLGTPASSNQPQHF.